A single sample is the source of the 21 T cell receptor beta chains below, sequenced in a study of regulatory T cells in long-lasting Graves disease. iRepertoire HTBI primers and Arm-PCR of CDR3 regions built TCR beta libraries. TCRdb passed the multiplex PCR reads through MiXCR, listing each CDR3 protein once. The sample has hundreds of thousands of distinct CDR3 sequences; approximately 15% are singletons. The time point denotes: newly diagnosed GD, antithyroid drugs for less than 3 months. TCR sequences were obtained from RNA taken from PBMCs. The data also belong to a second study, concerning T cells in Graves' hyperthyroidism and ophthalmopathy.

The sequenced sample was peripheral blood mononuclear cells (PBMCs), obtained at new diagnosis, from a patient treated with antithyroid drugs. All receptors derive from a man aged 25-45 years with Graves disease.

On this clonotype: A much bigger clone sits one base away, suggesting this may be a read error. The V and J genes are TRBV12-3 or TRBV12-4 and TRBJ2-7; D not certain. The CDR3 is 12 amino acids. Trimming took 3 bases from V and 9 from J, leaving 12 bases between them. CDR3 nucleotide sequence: TGTGCCAGCAGTTTCACGGGTCTCGGGCAGTACTTC. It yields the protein CASSFTGLGQYF.

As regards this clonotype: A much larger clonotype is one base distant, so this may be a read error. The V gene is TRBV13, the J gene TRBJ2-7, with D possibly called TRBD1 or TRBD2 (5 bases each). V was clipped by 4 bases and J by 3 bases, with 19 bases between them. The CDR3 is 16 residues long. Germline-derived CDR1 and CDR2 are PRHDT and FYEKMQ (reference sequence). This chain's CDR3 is CASSSSCRDGDYEQYF. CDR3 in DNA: TGTGCCAGCAGCTCTTCGTGCCGGGACGGGGACTACGAGCAGTACTTC.

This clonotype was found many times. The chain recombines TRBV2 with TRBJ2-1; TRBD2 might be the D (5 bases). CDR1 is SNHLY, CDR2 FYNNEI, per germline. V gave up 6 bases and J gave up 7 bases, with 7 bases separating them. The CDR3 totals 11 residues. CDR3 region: CASRLENEQFF. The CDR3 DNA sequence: TGTGCCAGCAGACTAGAGAATGAGCAGTTCTTC.

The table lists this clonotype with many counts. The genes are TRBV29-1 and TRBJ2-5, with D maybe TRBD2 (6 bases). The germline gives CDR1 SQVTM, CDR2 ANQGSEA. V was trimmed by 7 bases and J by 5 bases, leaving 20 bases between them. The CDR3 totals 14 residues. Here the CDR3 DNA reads TGCAGCGCGGAGGGGACCTGGAAAAGGGAGACCCAGTACTTC. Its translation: CSAEGTWKRETQYF.

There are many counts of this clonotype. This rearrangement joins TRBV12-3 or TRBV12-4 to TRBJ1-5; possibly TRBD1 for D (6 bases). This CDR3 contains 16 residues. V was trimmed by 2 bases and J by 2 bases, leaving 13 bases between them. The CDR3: CASSLRWGAGNQPQHF. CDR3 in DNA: TGTGCCAGCAGTTTAAGGTGGGGGGCTGGCAATCAGCCCCAGCATTTT.

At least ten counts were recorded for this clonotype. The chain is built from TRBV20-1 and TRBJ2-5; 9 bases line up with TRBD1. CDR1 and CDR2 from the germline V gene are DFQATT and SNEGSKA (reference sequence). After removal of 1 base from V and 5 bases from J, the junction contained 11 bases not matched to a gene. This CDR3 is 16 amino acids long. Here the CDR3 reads CSARAGGGQGYETQYF. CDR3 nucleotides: TGCAGTGCTAGAGCTGGCGGGGGACAGGGATATGAGACCCAGTACTTC.

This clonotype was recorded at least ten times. The chain's CDR3 is CASRAGRREQYF. As DNA, the CDR3 is TGTGCCAGCAGGGCGGGACGAAGAGAGCAGTACTTC. The chain combines TRBV7-2 with TRBJ2-7, with D perhaps matching TRBD2 (6 bases). Trimming took off 6 bases at V and 7 bases at J, with 13 bases between the two ends. CDR1 is SGHTA, CDR2 FQGNSA, per germline. The CDR3 covers 12 residues.

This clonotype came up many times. CDR3 in amino acids: CASSTTGGLSGNTIYF. Written as DNA, the CDR3 is TGTGCCAGCAGCACGACAGGGGGCCTCTCTGGAAACACCATATATTTT. The V and J genes are TRBV11-2 and TRBJ1-3; 10 nucleotides match TRBD1. The trim removed 5 bases at V and 0 bases at J, leaving 4 bases unmatched. The germline V gene encodes CDR1 SGHAT and CDR2 FQNNGV. This CDR3 is 16 amino acids long.

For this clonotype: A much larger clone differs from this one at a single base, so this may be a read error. The chain's CDR3 is CSAIPGSYEQYF. CDR3 nucleotides: TGCAGTGCTATACCAGGGAGCTACGAGCAGTACTTC. The V and J genes are TRBV20-1 and TRBJ2-7, with D possibly being TRBD1 or TRBD2 (5 bases each). There are 12 residues in the CDR3. With 4 bases removed from V and 3 bases from J, the gap between germline ends came to 10 bases. From germline, CDR1 is DFQATT and CDR2 SNEGSKA (reference sequence).

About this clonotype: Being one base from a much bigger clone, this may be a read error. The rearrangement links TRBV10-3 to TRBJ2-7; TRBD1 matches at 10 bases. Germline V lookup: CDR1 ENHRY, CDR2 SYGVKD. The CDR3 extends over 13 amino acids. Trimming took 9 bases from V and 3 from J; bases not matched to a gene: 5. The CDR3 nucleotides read TGTGCCATTGAGGACAGGGGGGTCTACGAGCAGTACTTC. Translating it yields CAIEDRGVYEQYF.

CDR3 sequence reads: CASSHSPGQEYEQYF. The CDR3 nucleotides read TGCGCCAGCAGCCATTCCCCGGGACAGGAATACGAGCAGTACTTC. The chain has TRBV4-1 and TRBJ2-7; 8 positions agree with TRBD1. V gave up 3 bases and J gave up 4 bases; unmatched junction bases: 8. Germline CDR1 and CDR2: MGHRA and YSYEKL. This CDR3 region has 15 residues.

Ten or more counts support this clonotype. Here the CDR3 reads CASSLERAKDTQYF. The CDR3 DNA reads as TGTGCCAGCAGTTTGGAGCGGGCCAAAGATACGCAGTATTTT. The J gene is TRBJ2-3, the V gene TRBV12-3 or TRBV12-4; a possible D gene is TRBD2 (6 bases). The V gene lost 3 bases and the J gene lost 5 bases, with 12 bases spanning the gap. The CDR3 is 14 residues long.

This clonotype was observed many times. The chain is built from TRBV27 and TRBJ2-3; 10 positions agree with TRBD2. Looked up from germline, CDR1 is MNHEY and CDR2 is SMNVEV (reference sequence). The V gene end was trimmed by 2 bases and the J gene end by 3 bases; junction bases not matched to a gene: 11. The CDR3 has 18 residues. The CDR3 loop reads CASSLVAGGWVDTDTQYF. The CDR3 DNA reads TGTGCCAGCAGTTTAGTAGCGGGAGGATGGGTAGATACAGATACGCAGTATTTT.

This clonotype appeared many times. The CDR3 loop reads CASSYSGTSGSSTDTQYF. The CDR3 DNA is TGCGCCAGCAGTTACTCCGGGACTAGCGGGAGCAGCACAGATACGCAGTATTTT. V and J are TRBV5-1 and TRBJ2-3; TRBD2 agrees at 14 bases. The CDR3 is 18 residues long. The J segment lost 0 bases and the V segment lost 5 bases, leaving 8 bases of the junction unmatched. Germline CDR1 is SGHRS and CDR2 is YFSETQ.

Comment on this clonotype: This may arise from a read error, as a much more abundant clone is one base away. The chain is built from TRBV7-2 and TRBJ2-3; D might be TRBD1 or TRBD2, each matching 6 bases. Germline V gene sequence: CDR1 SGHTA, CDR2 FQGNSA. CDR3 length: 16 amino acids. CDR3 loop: CASSLWVGGRADAQYF. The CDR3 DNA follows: TGTGCCAGCAGCTTATGGGTGGGGGGCAGAGCAGATGCGCAGTATTTT.

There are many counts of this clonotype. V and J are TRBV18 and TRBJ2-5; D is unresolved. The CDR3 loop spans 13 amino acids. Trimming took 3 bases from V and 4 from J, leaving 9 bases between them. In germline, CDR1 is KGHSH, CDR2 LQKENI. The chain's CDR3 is CASSPPLRETQYF. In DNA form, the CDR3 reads TGTGCCAGCTCACCGCCTTTAAGAGAGACCCAGTACTTC. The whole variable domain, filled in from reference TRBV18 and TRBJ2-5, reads NAGVMQNPRHLVRRRGQEARLRCSPMKGHSHVYWYRQLPEEGLKFMVYLQKENIIDESGMPKERFSAEFPKEGPSILRIQQVVRGDSAAYFCASSPPLRETQYFGPGTRLLVL.

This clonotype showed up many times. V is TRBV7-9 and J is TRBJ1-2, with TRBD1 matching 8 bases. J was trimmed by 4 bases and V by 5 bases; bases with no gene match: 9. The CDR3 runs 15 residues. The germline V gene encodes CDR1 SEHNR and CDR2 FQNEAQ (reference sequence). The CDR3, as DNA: TGTGCCAGCAGCCCCTCCGGGACAGGCGGCTATGGCTACACCTTC. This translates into CASSPSGTGGYGYTF.

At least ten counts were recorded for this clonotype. The CDR3 is CASSTPLGEAFF. CDR3 bases: TGTGCCAGCAGTACCCCGCTAGGCGAAGCTTTCTTT. The rearrangement joins TRBV6-1 to TRBJ1-1; D gene unclear. The V and J ends lost 5 bases and 8 bases respectively, with 12 bases between them. Germline assignment: CDR1 MNHNS and CDR2 SASEGT. This CDR3 comprises 12 residues.

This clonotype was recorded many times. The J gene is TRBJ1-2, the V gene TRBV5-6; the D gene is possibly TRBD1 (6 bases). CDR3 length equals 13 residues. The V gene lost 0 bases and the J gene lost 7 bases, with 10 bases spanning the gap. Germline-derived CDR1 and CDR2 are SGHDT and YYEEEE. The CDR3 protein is CASSLGQEIGYTF. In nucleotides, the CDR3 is TGTGCCAGCAGCTTGGGACAGGAGATTGGCTACACCTTC.

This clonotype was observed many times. CDR3 bases: TGTGCCAGCAGTTTGGGGGGGTTTTTATCGACAGATACGCAGTATTTT. Translating gives CASSLGGFLSTDTQYF. The chain joins TRBV12-3 or TRBV12-4 to TRBJ2-3; 7 bases agree with TRBD2. V lost 3 bases, J lost 3 bases, and 9 bases stayed unmatched. CDR3 size: 16 residues.

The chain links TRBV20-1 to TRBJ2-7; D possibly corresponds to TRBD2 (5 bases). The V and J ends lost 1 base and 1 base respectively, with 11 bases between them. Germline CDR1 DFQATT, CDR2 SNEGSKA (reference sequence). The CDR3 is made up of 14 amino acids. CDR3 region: CSARVTPGSYEQYF. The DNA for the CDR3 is TGCAGTGCTAGAGTCACCCCGGGGTCCTACGAGCAGTACTTC.